A selection of T cell receptor beta chains follows, all from one sample in a study of blood T cell repertoires in COVID-19. The protocol was immunoSEQ multiplex PCR, while the TCRdb copy is restricted to in-frame clones and leaves out a portion. The table lists a few hundred thousand clones, approximately 86% of them singletons. The sequenced sample was peripheral blood. The receptors were gathered from a man in his forties or fifties who had recovered from COVID-19. The CDR3 runs from the conserved cysteine through the conserved F or W. A D gene is named only where the DNA matches it firmly. Clone sizes are given selectively: once, few, many, or a class where the clone is expanded.

>-|TRBV4-1|TRBJ2-3|-
CASSQERGGPDTQYF
TGCGCCAGCAGCCAGGAAAGGGGGGGCCCAGATACGCAGTATTTT
>many|TRBV5-8|TRBJ1-5|-
CASSLFHGNQPQHF
TGTGCCAGCAGCTTGTTTCACGGGAATCAGCCCCAGCATTTT
>once|TRBV11-2|TRBJ2-1|TRBD2
CASTTSGGAQRSNEQFF
TGTGCCAGCACCACTTCGGGGGGGGCCCAGAGGTCCAATGAGCAGTTCTTC
>-|TRBV2|TRBJ1-2|-
CASSEGTFTNYGYTF
TGTGCCAGCAGTGAGGGCACCTTCACTAACTATGGCTACACCTTC
>-|TRBV7-9|TRBJ2-5|-
CASSLTTGALSGETQYF
TGTGCCAGCAGCTTAACTACGGGAGCCTTATCGGGAGAGACCCAGTACTTC
>-|TRBV29-1|TRBJ2-4|-
CSVEGRLSKNIQYF
TGCAGCGTTGAAGGCAGACTGTCCAAAAACATTCAGTACTTC
>-|TRBV19|TRBJ1-2|TRBD1
CASTVTGSHGYTF
TGTGCCAGTACAGTGACAGGGTCCCACGGCTACACCTTC
>-|TRBV11-3|TRBJ2-1|TRBD1
CASSTRTGKHNEQFF
TGTGCCAGCAGCACCCGGACAGGGAAGCACAATGAGCAGTTCTTC
>-|TRBV7-7|TRBJ2-3|TRBD2
CASSPLAGALTDTQYF
TGTGCCAGCAGCCCCCTAGCGGGGGCCCTCACAGATACGCAGTATTTT
>-|TRBV4-1|TRBJ2-3|TRBD2
CASSQDRGGAGTDTQYF
TGCGCCAGCAGCCAAGATCGGGGGGGGGCAGGCACAGATACGCAGTATTTT
>-|TRBV27|TRBJ2-1|-
CASSLGRLNNEQFF
TGTGCCAGCAGTTTGGGGAGGCTAAACAATGAGCAGTTCTTC
>-|TRBV11-2|TRBJ2-1|-
CASSLGSRVSNEQFF
TGTGCCAGCAGCTTAGGCTCCAGGGTAAGCAATGAGCAGTTCTTC
>-|TRBV7-9|TRBJ1-2|-
CASSLETGGYTF
TGTGCCAGCAGCTTAGAAACAGGTGGCTACACCTTC
>few|TRBV6-1|TRBJ2-1|TRBD1
CASSEQGARRNEQFF
TGTGCCAGCAGTGAGCAGGGGGCGCGCCGCAATGAGCAGTTCTTC
>-|TRBV27|TRBJ1-2|TRBD1
CASRGVTGGAIWYGYTF
TGTGCCAGCAGAGGGGTGACAGGGGGCGCGATTTGGTATGGCTACACCTTC
>few|TRBV10-2|TRBJ2-1|-
CASSALSNEQFF
TGCGCCAGCAGTGCGTTGAGCAATGAGCAGTTCTTC
>-|TRBV25-1|TRBJ2-1|-
CASSESGRAYYNEQFF
TGTGCCAGCAGTGAAAGCGGAAGGGCTTACTACAATGAGCAGTTCTTC
>-|TRBV2|TRBJ2-7|TRBD1
CASRDRRYEQYF
TGTGCCAGCAGGGACAGGCGCTACGAGCAGTACTTC
>-|TRBV19|TRBJ1-1|TRBD1
CASSIPGGRGTEAFF
TGTGCCAGTAGTATACCAGGGGGCCGTGGCACTGAAGCTTTCTTT
>-|TRBV5-1|TRBJ2-5|-
CASSLSGAFQETQYF
TGCGCCAGCAGCCTGAGTGGGGCCTTTCAAGAGACCCAGTACTTC
>-|TRBV4-3|TRBJ2-3|-
CASSQELRTDTQYF
TGCGCCAGCAGCCAAGAGTTGCGTACAGATACGCAGTATTTT
>-|TRBV6-2/TRBV6-3|TRBJ2-2|-
CASSVFLTGELFF
TGTGCCAGCAGCGTCTTTCTCACCGGGGAGCTGTTTTTT
>-|TRBV5-5|TRBJ2-7|TRBD2
CASSGGTSGYEQYF
TGTGCCAGCAGCGGCGGGACTAGCGGTTACGAGCAGTACTTC
>-|TRBV5-1|TRBJ2-3|-
CASSLESASTDTQYF
TGCGCCAGCAGCTTGGAAAGCGCGAGCACAGATACGCAGTATTTT
>-|TRBV27|TRBJ2-3|TRBD2
CATQGLADLSNGQYF
TGTGCCACCCAAGGGCTAGCGGACCTGTCCAACGGTCAGTATTTT
>-|TRBV15|TRBJ2-1|-
CATAGQFRGEQFF
TGTGCCACCGCTGGACAGTTCCGTGGTGAGCAGTTCTTC
>-|TRBV7-2|TRBJ2-1|TRBD2
CASSPTSGGSSSYNEQFF
TGTGCCAGCAGTCCGACTAGCGGGGGATCGAGCTCCTACAATGAGCAGTTCTTC
>-|TRBV27|TRBJ1-1|-
CASSFFGGPFNF
TGTGCCAGCAGTTTTTTCGGGGGGCCGTTTAACTTT
>once|TRBV5-1|TRBJ2-5|TRBD2
CASSLASGGPRETQYF
TGCGCCAGCAGCTTGGCGAGCGGGGGCCCCCGGGAGACCCAGTACTTC
>-|TRBV20-1|TRBJ1-2|-
CSASSTGTYGYTF
TGCAGTGCTAGTTCTACAGGGACGTATGGCTACACCTTC
>-|TRBV29-1|TRBJ1-1|-
CSVDRGAEAFF
TGCAGCGTTGATAGGGGTGCTGAAGCTTTCTTT
>-|TRBV21-1|TRBJ1-1|-
CASSKRVKSRVGDTEAFF
TGTGCCAGCAGCAAAAGGGTAAAGAGTCGGGTCGGGGACACTGAAGCTTTCTTT
>-|TRBV7-2|TRBJ1-1|-
CASSQQGNTEAFF
TGTGCCAGCAGTCAACAGGGGAACACTGAAGCTTTCTTT
>-|TRBV5-6|TRBJ1-5|-
CASSLAGLSNQPQHF
TGTGCCAGCAGCTTGGCCGGGTTGAGCAATCAGCCCCAGCATTTT
>-|TRBV18|TRBJ1-1|-
CARSEAFF
TGTGCCAGGTCCGAGGCTTTCTTT
>-|TRBV2|TRBJ2-7|-
CASTLDGTNEQYF
TGTGCCAGCACCCTCGACGGGACAAACGAGCAGTACTTC
>few|TRBV21-1|TRBJ2-7|-
CASSPWTSGYEQYF
TGTGCCAGCAGCCCATGGACTAGCGGGTACGAGCAGTACTTC
>-|TRBV11-2|TRBJ2-7|TRBD2
CASSIRSGTSFSHEQYF
TGTGCCAGCAGCATCAGATCCGGGACTAGCTTCTCCCACGAGCAGTACTTC
>-|TRBV29-1|TRBJ2-5|TRBD2
CSVAVSGSRETQYF
TGCAGCGTTGCGGTTAGCGGGAGTAGGGAGACCCAGTACTTC
>-|TRBV2|TRBJ2-5|TRBD2
CASTRGVETQYF
TGTGCCAGCACGCGGGGGGTGGAGACCCAGTACTTC
>once|TRBV27|TRBJ1-5|-
CASSLSVTAGVGGFPQHF
TGTGCCAGCAGTTTATCGGTAACGGCAGGGGTAGGTGGTTTCCCCCAGCATTTT